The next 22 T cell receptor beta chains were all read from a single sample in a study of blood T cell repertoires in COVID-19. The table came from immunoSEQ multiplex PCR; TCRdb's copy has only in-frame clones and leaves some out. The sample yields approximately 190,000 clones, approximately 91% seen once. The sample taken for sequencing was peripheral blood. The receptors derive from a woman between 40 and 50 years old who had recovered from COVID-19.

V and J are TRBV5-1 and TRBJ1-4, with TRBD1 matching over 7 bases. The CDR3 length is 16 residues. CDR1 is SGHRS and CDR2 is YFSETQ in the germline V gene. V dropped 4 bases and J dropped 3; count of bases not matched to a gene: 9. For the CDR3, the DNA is TGCGCCAGCAGCCTAGAAACAGGGGAGGCTAATGAAAAACTGTTTTTT. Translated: CASSLETGEANEKLFF.

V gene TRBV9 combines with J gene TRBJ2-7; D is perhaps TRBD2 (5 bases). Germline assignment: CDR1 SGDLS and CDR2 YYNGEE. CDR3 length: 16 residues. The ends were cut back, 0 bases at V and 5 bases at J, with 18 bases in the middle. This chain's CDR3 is CASSVEASLSGDEQYF. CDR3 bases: TGTGCCAGCAGCGTAGAGGCTAGCCTCTCCGGGGACGAGCAGTACTTC.

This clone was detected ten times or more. In DNA form, the CDR3 reads TGTGCCACCAGTGATCCCGGGACAGGGAATTGGAAGACCCAGTACTTC. Its translation is CATSDPGTGNWKTQYF. The chain combines TRBV24-1 with TRBJ2-5; the match to TRBD1 covers 9 bases. This CDR3 is built from 16 residues. The germline gives CDR1 KGHDR, CDR2 SFDVKD. The V and J ends lost 3 bases and 6 bases, in that order; junction bases with no gene match: 10.

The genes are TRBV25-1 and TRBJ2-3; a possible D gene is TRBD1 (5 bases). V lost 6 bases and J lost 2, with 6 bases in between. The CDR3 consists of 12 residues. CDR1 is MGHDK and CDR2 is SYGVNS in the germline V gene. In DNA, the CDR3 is TGTGCCAGCAGGGGGCCCACAGATACGCAGTATTTT. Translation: CASRGPTDTQYF.

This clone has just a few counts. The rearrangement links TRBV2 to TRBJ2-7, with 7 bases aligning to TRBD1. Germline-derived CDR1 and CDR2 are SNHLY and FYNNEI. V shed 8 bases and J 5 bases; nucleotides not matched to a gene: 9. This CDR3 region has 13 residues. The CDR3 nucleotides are TGTGCCAGCGGGAAGACAGGGATCCACGAGCAGTACTTC. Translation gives CASGKTGIHEQYF. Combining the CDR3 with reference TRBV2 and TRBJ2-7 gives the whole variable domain EPEVTQTPSHQVTQMGQEVILRCVPISNHLYFYWYRQILGQKVEFLVSFYNNEISEKSEIFDDQFSVERPDGSNFTLKIRSTKLEDSAMYFCASGKTGIHEQYFGPGTRLTVT.

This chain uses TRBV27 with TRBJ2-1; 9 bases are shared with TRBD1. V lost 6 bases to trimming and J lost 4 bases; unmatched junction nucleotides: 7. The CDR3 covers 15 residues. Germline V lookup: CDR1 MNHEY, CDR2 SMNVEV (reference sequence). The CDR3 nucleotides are TGTGCCAGCAGCAAACAGGGGGCGGGTTACAATGAGCAGTTCTTC. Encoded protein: CASSKQGAGYNEQFF.

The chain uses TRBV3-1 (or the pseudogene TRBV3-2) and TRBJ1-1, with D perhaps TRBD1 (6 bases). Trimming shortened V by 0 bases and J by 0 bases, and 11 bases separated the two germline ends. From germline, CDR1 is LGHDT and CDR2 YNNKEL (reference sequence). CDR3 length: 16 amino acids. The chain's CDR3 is CASSQDPGQLNTEAFF. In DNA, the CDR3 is TGTGCCAGCAGCCAAGATCCCGGACAGTTGAACACTGAAGCTTTCTTT.

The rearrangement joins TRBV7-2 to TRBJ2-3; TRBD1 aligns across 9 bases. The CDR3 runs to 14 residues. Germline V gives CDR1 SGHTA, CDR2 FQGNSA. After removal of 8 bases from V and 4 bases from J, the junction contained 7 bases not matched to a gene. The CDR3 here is CASGDRVGADTQYF. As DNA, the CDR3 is TGTGCCAGCGGGGACAGGGTCGGGGCAGATACGCAGTATTTT.

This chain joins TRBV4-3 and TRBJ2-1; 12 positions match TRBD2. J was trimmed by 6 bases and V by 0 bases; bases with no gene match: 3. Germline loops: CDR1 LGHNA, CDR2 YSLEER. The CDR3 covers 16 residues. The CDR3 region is CASSQETSGSPNEQFF. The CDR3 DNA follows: TGCGCCAGCAGCCAAGAGACTAGCGGGAGCCCCAATGAGCAGTTCTTC.

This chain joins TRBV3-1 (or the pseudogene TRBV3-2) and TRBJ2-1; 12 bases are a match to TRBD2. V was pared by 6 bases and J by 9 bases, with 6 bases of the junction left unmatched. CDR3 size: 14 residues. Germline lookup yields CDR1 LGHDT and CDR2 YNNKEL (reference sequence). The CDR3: CASRASGRASEQFF. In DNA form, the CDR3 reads TGTGCCAGCAGAGCTAGCGGGAGGGCCTCTGAGCAGTTCTTC.

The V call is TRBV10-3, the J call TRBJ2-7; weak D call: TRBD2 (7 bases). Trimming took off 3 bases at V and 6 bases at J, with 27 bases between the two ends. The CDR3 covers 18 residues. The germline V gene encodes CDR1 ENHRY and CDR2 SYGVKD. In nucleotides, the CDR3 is TGTGCCATCAGTGACCTAAAATATGGGGGGGGCTCGTCGGGCGAGCAGTACTTC. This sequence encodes CAISDLKYGGGSSGEQYF.

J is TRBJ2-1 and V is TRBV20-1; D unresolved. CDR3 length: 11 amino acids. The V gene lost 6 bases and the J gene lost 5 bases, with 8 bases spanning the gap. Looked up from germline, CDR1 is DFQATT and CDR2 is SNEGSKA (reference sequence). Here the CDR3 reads CSAPANNEQFF. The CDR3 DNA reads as TGCAGTGCCCCAGCGAACAATGAGCAGTTCTTC.

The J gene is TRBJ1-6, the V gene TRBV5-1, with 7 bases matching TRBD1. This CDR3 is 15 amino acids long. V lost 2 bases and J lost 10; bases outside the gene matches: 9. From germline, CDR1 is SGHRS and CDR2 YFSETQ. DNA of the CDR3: TGCGCCAGCAGCTTAGAAGGGGGCGGAAGGTCACCCCTCCACTTT. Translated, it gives CASSLEGGGRSPLHF.

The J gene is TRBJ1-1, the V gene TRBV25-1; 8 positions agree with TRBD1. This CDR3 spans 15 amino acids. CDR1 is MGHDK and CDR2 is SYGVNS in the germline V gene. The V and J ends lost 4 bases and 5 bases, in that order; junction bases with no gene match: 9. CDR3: CASSARNRGGTEAFF. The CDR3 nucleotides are TGTGCCAGCAGTGCAAGAAACAGGGGGGGAACTGAAGCTTTCTTT.

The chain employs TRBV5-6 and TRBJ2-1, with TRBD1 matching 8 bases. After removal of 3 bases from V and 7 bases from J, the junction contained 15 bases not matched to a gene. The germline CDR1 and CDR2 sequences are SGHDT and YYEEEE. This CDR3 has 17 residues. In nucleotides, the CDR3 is TGTGCCAGCAGCTACGTACGGGACAGGATCGCAAGTAATGAGCAGTTCTTC. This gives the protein CASSYVRDRIASNEQFF.

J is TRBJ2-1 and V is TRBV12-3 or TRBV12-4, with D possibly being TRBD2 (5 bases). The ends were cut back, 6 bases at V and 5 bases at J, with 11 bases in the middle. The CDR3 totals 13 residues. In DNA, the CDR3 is TGTGCCAGCAGCCTCAGCGGCAACAATGAGCAGTTCTTC. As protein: CASSLSGNNEQFF.

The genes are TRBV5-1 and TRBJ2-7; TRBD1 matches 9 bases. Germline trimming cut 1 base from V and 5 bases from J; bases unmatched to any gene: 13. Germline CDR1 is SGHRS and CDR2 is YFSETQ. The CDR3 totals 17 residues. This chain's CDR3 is CASSLTSPGQGADEQYF. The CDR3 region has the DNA TGCGCCAGCAGCTTGACCTCACCGGGACAGGGTGCAGACGAGCAGTACTTC.

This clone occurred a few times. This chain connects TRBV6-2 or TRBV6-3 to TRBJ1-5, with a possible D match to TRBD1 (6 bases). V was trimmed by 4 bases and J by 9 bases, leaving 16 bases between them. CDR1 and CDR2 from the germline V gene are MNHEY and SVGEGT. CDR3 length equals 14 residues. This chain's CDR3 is CASSSGQSWGPQHF. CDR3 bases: TGTGCCAGCAGTTCCGGACAGAGTTGGGGGCCCCAGCATTTT.

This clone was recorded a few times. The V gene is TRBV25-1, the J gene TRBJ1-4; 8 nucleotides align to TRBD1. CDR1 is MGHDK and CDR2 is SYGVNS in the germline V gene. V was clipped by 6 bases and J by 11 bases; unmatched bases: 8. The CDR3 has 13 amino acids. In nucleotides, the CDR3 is TGTGCCAGCAGCGGGACAGGCGGGGTTAAACTGTTTTTT. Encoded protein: CASSGTGGVKLFF. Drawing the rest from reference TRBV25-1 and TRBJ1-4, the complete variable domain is EADIYQTPRYLVIGTGKKITLECSQTMGHDKMYWYQQDPGMELHLIHYSYGVNSTEKGDLSSESTVSRIRTEHFPLTLESARPSHTSQYLCASSGTGGVKLFFGSGTQLSVL.

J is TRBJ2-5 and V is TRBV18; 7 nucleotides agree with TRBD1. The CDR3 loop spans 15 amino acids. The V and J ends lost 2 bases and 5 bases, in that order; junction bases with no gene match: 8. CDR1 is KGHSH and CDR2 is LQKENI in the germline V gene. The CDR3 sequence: CASSPGQDRRETQYF. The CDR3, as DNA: TGTGCCAGCTCACCAGGTCAGGACAGGCGGGAGACCCAGTACTTC.

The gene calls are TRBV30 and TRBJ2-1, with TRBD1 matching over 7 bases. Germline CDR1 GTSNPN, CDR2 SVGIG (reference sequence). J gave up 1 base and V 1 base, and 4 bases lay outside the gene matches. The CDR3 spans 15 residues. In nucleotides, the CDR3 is TGTGCCTGGAGTGCGGGGACAGCGTCCTACAATGAGCAGTTCTTC. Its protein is CAWSAGTASYNEQFF.

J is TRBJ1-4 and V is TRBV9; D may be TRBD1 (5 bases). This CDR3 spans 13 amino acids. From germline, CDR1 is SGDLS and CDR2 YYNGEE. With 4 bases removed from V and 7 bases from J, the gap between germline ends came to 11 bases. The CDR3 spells CASSPQGSEKLFF. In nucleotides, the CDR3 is TGTGCCAGCAGCCCCCAGGGAAGTGAAAAACTGTTTTTT. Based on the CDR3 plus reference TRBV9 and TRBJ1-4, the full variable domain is DSGVTQTPKHLITATGQRVTLRCSPRSGDLSVYWYQQSLDQGLQFLIQYYNGEERAKGNILERFSAQQFPDLHSELNLSSLELGDSALYFCASSPQGSEKLFFGSGTQLSVL.